This TCR beta chain stems from a study of early T cells in non-severe SARS-CoV-2 infection. V was cut by 5 bases and J by 4 bases, with 18 bases left in between. The CDR3 totals 15 residues. TCRdb redid the calling of the 5' RACE reads with MiXCR, one entry per CDR3 protein. Among 55,000 to 75,000 distinct CDR3 sequences listed, 6.5% to 8.5% were seen once. Sequenced sample: whole blood. The V gene is TRBV12-3 or TRBV12-4, the J gene TRBJ2-7; the D call may be TRBD1 or TRBD2 (5 bases each). The origin of this receptor is an adult who was a healthcare worker with PCR-confirmed SARS-CoV-2 infection or an uninfected control (not recorded which). The CDR3 DNA follows: TGTGCCAGCAGTCCCCGCTGGGACGGAGGATACGAGCAGTACTTC. Translated, it gives CASSPRWDGGYEQYF.